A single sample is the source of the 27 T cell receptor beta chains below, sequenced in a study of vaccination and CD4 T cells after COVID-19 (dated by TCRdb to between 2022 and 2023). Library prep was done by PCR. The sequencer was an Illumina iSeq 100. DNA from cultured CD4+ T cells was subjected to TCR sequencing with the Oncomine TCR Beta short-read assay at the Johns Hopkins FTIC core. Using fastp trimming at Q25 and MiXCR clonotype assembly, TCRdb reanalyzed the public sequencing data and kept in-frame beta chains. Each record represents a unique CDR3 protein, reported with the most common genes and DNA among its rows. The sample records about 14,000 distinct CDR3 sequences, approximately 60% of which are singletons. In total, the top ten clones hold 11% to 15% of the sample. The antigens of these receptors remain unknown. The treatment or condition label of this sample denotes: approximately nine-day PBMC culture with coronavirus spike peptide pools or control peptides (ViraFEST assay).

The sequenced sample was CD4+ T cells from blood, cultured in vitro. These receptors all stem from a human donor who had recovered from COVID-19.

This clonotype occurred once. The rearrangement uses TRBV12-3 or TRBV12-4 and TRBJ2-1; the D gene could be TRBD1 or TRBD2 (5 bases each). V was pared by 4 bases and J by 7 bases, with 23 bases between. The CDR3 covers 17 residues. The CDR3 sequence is CASSSSQGTYSGNEQFF. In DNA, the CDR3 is TGTGCCAGCAGTTCTAGTCAGGGCACCTACTCGGGGAATGAGCAGTTCTTC.

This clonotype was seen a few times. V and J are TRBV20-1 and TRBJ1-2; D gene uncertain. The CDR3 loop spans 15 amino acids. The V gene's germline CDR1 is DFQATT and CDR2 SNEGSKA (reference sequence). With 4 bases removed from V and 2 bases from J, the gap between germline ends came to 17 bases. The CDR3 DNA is TGCAGTGCTAAGGATACATGGGTCCGAAACTATGGCTACACCTTC. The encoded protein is CSAKDTWVRNYGYTF.

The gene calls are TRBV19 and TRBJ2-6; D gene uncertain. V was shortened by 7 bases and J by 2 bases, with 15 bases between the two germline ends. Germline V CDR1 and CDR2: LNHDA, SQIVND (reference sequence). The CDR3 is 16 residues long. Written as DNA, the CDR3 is TGTGCCAGTACTCTGACCGCCTTAGCTGGGGCCAACGTCCTGACTTTC. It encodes CASTLTALAGANVLTF.

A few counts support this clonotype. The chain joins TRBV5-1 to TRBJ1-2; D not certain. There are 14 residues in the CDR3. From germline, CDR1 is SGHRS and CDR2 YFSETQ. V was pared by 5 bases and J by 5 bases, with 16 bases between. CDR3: CASSVRPAEYGYTF. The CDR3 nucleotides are TGCGCCAGCAGTGTAAGGCCTGCCGAGTATGGCTACACCTTC.

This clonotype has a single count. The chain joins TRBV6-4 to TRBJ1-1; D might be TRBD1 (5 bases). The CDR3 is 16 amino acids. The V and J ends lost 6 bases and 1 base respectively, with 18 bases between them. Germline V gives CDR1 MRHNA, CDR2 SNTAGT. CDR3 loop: CASRDRRDRQNTEAFF. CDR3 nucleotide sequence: TGTGCCAGCAGAGATCGCAGGGACCGCCAGAACACTGAAGCTTTCTTT.

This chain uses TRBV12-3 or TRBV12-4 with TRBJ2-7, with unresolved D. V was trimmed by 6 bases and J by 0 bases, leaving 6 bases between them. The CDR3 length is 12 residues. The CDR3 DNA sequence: TGTGCCAGCAGCCGGAGCTCCTACGAGCAGTACTTC. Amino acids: CASSRSSYEQYF.

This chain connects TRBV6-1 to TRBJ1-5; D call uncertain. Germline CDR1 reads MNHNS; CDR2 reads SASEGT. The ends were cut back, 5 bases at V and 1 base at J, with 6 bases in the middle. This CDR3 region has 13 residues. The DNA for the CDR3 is TGTGCCAGCAGTCTTGACAGCAATCAGCCCCAGCATTTT. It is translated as CASSLDSNQPQHF.

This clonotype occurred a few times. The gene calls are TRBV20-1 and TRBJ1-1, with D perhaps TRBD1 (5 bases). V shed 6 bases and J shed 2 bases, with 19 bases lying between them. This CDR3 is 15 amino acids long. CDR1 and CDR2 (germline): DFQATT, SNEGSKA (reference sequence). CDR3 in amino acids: CSAQTAYLVNTEAFF. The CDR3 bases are TGCAGTGCGCAGACAGCTTACTTAGTAAACACTGAAGCTTTCTTT.

As DNA, the CDR3 is TGTGCCAGCAGTGAAGGGACAGGGAAAAAGATAACTTTCTTT. Translating it yields CASSEGTGKKITFF. The chain has TRBV6-1 and TRBJ1-1; 8 bases are a match to TRBD1. The CDR3 is 14 residues long. V dropped 1 base and J dropped 12; count of bases not matched to a gene: 10. The germline CDR1 and CDR2 sequences are MNHNS and SASEGT.

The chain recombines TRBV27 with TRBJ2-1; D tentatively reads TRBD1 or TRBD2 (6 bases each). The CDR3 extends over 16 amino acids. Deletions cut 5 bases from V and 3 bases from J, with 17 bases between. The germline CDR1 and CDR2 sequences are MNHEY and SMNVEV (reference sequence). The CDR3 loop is CASSAYRAGSYNEQFF. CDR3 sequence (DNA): TGTGCCAGCAGTGCGTACAGGGCGGGAAGCTACAATGAGCAGTTCTTC.

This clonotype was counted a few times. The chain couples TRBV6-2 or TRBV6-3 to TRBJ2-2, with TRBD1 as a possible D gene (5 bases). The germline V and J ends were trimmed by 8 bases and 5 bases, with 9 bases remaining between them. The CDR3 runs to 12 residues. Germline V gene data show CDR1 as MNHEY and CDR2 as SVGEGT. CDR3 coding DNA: TGTGCCAGCGGAAGGGGAACCGGGGAGCTGTTTTTT. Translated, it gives CASGRGTGELFF.

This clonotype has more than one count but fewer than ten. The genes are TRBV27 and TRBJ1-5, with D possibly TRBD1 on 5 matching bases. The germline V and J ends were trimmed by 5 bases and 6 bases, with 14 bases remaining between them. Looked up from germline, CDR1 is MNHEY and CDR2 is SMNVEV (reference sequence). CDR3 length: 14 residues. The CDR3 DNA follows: TGTGCCAGCAGTAAAGGGGCGGTTGGTCAGCCCCAGCATTTT. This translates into CASSKGAVGQPQHF.

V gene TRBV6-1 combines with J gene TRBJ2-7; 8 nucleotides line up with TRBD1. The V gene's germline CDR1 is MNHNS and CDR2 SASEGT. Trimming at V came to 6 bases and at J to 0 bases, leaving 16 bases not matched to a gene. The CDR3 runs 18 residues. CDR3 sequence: CASRKALGQGFISYEQYF. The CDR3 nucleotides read TGTGCCAGCAGAAAGGCGCTAGGACAGGGCTTCATCTCCTACGAGCAGTACTTC.

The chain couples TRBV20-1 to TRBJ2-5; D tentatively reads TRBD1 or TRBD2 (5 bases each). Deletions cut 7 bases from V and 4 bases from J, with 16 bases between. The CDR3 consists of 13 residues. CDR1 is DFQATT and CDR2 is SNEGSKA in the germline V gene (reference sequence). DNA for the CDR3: TGCAGTGTTTATACCACGGGGCGAGAGACCCAGTACTTC. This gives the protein CSVYTTGRETQYF.

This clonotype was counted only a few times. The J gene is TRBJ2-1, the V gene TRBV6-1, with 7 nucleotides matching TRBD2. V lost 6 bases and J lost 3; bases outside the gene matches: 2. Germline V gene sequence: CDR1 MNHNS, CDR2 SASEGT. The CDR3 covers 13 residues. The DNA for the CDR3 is TGTGCCAGCAGGGCTAGCGGCTACAATGAGCAGTTCTTC. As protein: CASRASGYNEQFF.

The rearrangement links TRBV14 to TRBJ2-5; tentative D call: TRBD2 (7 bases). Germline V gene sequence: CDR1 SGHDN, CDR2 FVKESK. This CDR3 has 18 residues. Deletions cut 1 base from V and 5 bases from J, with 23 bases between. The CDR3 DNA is TGTGCCAGCAGCCAAGTAAGGGGGGGATACAGATTCCCGGAGACCCAGTACTTC. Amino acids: CASSQVRGGYRFPETQYF.

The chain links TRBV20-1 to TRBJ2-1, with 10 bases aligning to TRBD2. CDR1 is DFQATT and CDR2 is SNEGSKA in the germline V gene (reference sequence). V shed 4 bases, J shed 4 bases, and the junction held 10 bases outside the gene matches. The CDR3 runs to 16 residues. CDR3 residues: CSAINQAGGLYNEQFF. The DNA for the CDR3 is TGCAGTGCTATAAATCAAGCGGGAGGGCTTTACAATGAGCAGTTCTTC.

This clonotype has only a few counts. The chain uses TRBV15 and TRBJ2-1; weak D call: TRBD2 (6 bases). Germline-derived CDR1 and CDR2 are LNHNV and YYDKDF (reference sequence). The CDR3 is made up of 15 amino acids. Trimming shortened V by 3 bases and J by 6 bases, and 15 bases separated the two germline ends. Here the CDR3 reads CATSRPGLRGNEQFF. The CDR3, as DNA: TGTGCCACCAGCAGGCCGGGACTGAGAGGCAATGAGCAGTTCTTC.

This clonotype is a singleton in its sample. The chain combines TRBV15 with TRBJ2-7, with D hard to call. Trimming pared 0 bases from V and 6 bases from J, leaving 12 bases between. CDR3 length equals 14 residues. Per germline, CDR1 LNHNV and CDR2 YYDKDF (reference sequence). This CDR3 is CATSRETVLAEQYF. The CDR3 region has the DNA TGTGCCACCAGCAGAGAAACGGTGCTGGCCGAGCAGTACTTC.

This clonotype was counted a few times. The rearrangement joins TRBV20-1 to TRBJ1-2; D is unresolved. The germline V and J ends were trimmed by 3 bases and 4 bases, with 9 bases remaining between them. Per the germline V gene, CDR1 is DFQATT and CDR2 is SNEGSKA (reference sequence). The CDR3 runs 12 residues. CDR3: CSASTESYGYTF. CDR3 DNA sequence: TGCAGTGCTAGTACAGAGTCCTATGGCTACACCTTC.

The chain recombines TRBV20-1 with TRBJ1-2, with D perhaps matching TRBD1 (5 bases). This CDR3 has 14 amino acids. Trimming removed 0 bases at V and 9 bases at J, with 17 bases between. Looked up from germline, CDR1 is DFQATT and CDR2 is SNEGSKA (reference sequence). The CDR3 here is CSARENTGGMSYTF. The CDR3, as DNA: TGCAGTGCTAGAGAGAATACAGGTGGTATGAGCTACACCTTC.

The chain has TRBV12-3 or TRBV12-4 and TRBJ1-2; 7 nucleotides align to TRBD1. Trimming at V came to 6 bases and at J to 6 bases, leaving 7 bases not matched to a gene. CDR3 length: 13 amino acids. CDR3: CASSQTGRDGYTF. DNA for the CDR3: TGTGCCAGCAGCCAGACAGGGAGGGATGGCTACACCTTC.

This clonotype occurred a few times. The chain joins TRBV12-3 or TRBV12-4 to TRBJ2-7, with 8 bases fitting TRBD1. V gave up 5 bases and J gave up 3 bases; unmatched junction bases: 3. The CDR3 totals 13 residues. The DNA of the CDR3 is TGTGCCAGCAGTCAAACAGGGGGCTACGAGCAGTACTTC. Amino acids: CASSQTGGYEQYF.

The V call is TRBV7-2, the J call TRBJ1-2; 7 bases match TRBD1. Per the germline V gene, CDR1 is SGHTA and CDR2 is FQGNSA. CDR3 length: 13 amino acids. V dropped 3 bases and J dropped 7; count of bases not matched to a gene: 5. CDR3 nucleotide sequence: TGTGCCAGCAGCTTGGGACAGACCCCTGGCTACACCTTC. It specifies CASSLGQTPGYTF.

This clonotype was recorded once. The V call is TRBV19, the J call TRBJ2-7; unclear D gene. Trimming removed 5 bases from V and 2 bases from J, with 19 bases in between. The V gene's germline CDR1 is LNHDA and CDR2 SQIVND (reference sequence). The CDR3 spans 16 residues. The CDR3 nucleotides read TGTGCCAGTAGTCCCGATCGTAGGCCTAATACCTACGAGCAGTACTTC. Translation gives CASSPDRRPNTYEQYF.

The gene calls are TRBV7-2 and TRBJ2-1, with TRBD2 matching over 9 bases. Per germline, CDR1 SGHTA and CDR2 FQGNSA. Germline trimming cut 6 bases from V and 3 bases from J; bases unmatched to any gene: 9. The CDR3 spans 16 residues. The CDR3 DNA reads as TGTGCCAGCAGTTCCCGGCCTAGCGGGAACTACAATGAGCAGTTCTTC. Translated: CASSSRPSGNYNEQFF.

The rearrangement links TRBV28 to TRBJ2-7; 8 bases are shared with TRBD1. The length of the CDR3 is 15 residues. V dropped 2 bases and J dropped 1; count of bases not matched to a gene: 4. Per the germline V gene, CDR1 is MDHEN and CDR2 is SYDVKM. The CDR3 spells CASSLLGQGSYEQYF. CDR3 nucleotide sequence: TGTGCCAGCAGTTTACTAGGACAGGGATCCTACGAGCAGTACTTC.